Following are 28 T cell receptor beta chains from one sample sequenced in a study of beta chain features in type 1 diabetes. The isolated RNA, all of it, was reverse transcribed, so expressed TCRB transcripts were what got sequenced. Here immunoSEQ multiplex PCR was the method, and the copy in TCRdb shows in-frame clones only, minus some. This table holds about 300,000 clones, about 8% found once. The specimen was central memory CD4+ T cells from blood. The receptors stem from a woman younger than 35 in good health.

The CDR3 here is CSGRQGFGETQYF. DNA of the CDR3: TGCAGCGGGAGACAGGGCTTTGGAGAGACCCAGTACTTC. This chain connects TRBV29-1 to TRBJ2-5, with TRBD1 matching 7 bases. V was pared by 7 bases and J by 4 bases, with 9 bases of the junction left unmatched. From germline, CDR1 is SQVTM and CDR2 ANQGSEA. The CDR3 extends over 13 amino acids.

The J gene is TRBJ1-2, the V gene TRBV15, with D unresolved. CDR1 is LNHNV, CDR2 YYDKDF, per germline (reference sequence). The CDR3 extends over 14 amino acids. V lost 7 bases to trimming and J lost 1 base, with 13 bases between them. DNA of the CDR3: TGTGCCACCAATGACCCGCCCCATAACTATGGCTACACCTTC. Translating it yields CATNDPPHNYGYTF.

J is TRBJ1-5 and V is TRBV30; no clear D. Trimming pared 3 bases from V and 0 bases from J, leaving 6 bases between. CDR3 length equals 13 residues. Germline V gene lookup returns CDR1 GTSNPN and CDR2 SVGIG (reference sequence). CDR3 amino acids: CAWSTNSNQPQHF. Written as DNA, the CDR3 is TGTGCCTGGAGCACCAATAGCAATCAGCCCCAGCATTTT.

DNA of the CDR3: TGCGCCAGCAGCCTCATGGTAAAAAACGAGCAGTACTTC. Translated, it gives CASSLMVKNEQYF. This chain links TRBV5-1 with TRBJ2-7, with D uncertain. V was cut by 4 bases and J by 5 bases, with 13 bases left in between. The germline gives CDR1 SGHRS, CDR2 YFSETQ. The CDR3 is 13 residues long.

In this sample, this clone turned up many times. The chain has TRBV5-1 and TRBJ2-7; 13 bases are a match to TRBD2. Trimming cost V 4 bases and J 3 bases; bases outside gene matches: 10. Germline V gives CDR1 SGHRS, CDR2 YFSETQ. This CDR3 spans 17 amino acids. The CDR3 coding sequence is TGCGCCAGCAGCCCGACGGGGACTAGCGGGAACAACTACGAGCAGTACTTC. Translation: CASSPTGTSGNNYEQYF.

This clone was seen a handful of times. V and J are TRBV30 and TRBJ2-1, with D hard to call. Germline V CDR1 and CDR2: GTSNPN, SVGIG (reference sequence). V dropped 8 bases and J dropped 0 bases, with 8 bases sitting between them. CDR3 length: 12 amino acids. For the CDR3, the DNA is TGTGCCCGTGATAACTCCTACAATGAGCAGTTCTTC. Translated: CARDNSYNEQFF.

This clone occurred a few times. This sequence joins TRBV15 and TRBJ2-5; 10 bases line up with TRBD1. V lost 4 bases to trimming and J lost 3 bases; unmatched junction nucleotides: 11. Looked up from germline, CDR1 is LNHNV and CDR2 is YYDKDF (reference sequence). The CDR3 totals 17 residues. In nucleotides, the CDR3 is TGTGCCACCAGCATCCGGGACAGGGGATCCCTAGAAGAGACCCAGTACTTC. It is translated as CATSIRDRGSLEETQYF.

V and J are TRBV15 and TRBJ1-2; D remains ambiguous. This CDR3 contains 13 residues. Per germline, CDR1 LNHNV and CDR2 YYDKDF (reference sequence). Trimming pared 0 bases from V and 13 bases from J, leaving 15 bases between. CDR3 loop: CATSRDRGGRSTF. CDR3 sequence (DNA): TGTGCCACCAGCAGAGATAGAGGAGGCCGGAGCACCTTC.

This clone was recorded a few times. J is TRBJ1-6 and V is TRBV5-4, with 7 bases matching TRBD1. Germline values: CDR1 SGHNT, CDR2 YYREEE (reference sequence). The trim removed 0 bases at V and 9 bases at J, leaving 6 bases unmatched. CDR3 size: 15 residues. CDR3 bases: TGTGCCAGCAGCTTGGACAGGGGCGTAGGTTCACCCCTCCACTTT. Translated, it gives CASSLDRGVGSPLHF. Using reference TRBV5-4 and TRBJ1-6 for the parts outside the CDR3, the full variable domain is ETGVTQSPTHLIKTRGQQVTLRCSSQSGHNTVSWYQQALGQGPQFIFQYYREEENGRGNFPPRFSGLQFPNYSSELNVNALELDDSALYLCASSLDRGVGSPLHFGNGTRLTVT.

The genes are TRBV7-8 and TRBJ2-5, with unresolved D. Germline CDR1 is SGHVS and CDR2 is FQNEAQ. The CDR3 is 13 amino acids. The V end lost 7 bases, the J end lost 7 bases, and 16 bases lay between the germline ends. The DNA of the CDR3 is TGTGCCAGCAACCCATACAAATGGGGGACCCAGTACTTC. Encoded protein: CASNPYKWGTQYF. Full variable domain (missing parts from reference TRBV7-8 and TRBJ2-5): GAGVSQSPRYKVAKRGQDVALRCDPISGHVSLFWYQQALGQGPEFLTYFQNEAQLDKSGLPSDRFFAERPEGSVSTLKIQRTQQEDSAVYLCASNPYKWGTQYFGPGTRLLVL.

In this sample, this clone turned up many times. CDR3 nucleotide sequence: TGTGCCAGCAGTGAATTGCTGACACTCTACGAGCAGTACGTC. Translated: CASSELLTLYEQYV. The chain uses TRBV25-1 and TRBJ2-7, with no clear D. Trimming took off 1 base at V and 3 bases at J, with 10 bases between the two ends. The CDR3 spans 14 residues. Per the germline V gene, CDR1 is MGHDK and CDR2 is SYGVNS.

This clone was detected a few times. The rearrangement links TRBV5-4 to TRBJ2-7, with 9 bases that match TRBD1. Germline V gene lookup returns CDR1 SGHNT and CDR2 YYREEE (reference sequence). V dropped 4 bases and J dropped 6; count of bases not matched to a gene: 11. The CDR3 spans 15 residues. The CDR3 loop is CASSPRGTGKSEQYV. CDR3 coding DNA: TGTGCCAGCAGCCCCCGGGGGACAGGGAAGTCCGAGCAGTACGTC.

This clone was seen a handful of times. The V call is TRBV9, the J call TRBJ1-2; 7 bases line up with TRBD1. J was trimmed by 2 bases and V by 0 bases; bases with no gene match: 10. The germline V gene has CDR1 SGDLS and CDR2 YYNGEE. CDR3 size: 17 residues. CDR3 region: CASSVGQGTENNYGYTF. CDR3 in DNA: TGTGCCAGCAGCGTAGGTCAGGGGACAGAGAACAACTATGGCTACACCTTC.

The CDR3 nucleotides read TGTGCCAGCAGCTTCCTTCCACAGGGAAATTCACCCCTCCACTTT. Its translation: CASSFLPQGNSPLHF. The rearrangement uses TRBV13 and TRBJ1-6; the D gene is possibly TRBD1 (6 bases). V lost 3 bases to trimming and J lost 7 bases, with 13 bases between them. Per germline, CDR1 PRHDT and CDR2 FYEKMQ (reference sequence). This CDR3 comprises 15 residues.

This chain links TRBV5-4 with TRBJ2-7, with D perhaps matching TRBD2 (6 bases). The germline V gene encodes CDR1 SGHNT and CDR2 YYREEE (reference sequence). Trimming took off 5 bases at V and 4 bases at J, with 13 bases between the two ends. The CDR3 runs 13 residues. Written as DNA, the CDR3 is TGTGCCAGCAGTCGATTGACTAGTTACGAGCAGTACTTC. It is translated as CASSRLTSYEQYF. Full variable domain (outside the CDR3, taken from reference TRBV5-4 and TRBJ2-7): ETGVTQSPTHLIKTRGQQVTLRCSSQSGHNTVSWYQQALGQGPQFIFQYYREEENGRGNFPPRFSGLQFPNYSSELNVNALELDDSALYLCASSRLTSYEQYFGPGTRLTVT.

This sequence joins TRBV5-4 and TRBJ2-5; D is unclear. Germline V gene lookup returns CDR1 SGHNT and CDR2 YYREEE (reference sequence). V was clipped by 5 bases and J by 5 bases, with 13 bases between them. This CDR3 region has 13 residues. The CDR3 loop is CASSVGPGETQYF. The CDR3 nucleotides read TGTGCCAGCAGTGTAGGGCCCGGGGAGACCCAGTACTTC.

This clone was counted a few times. The rearrangement uses TRBV6-6 and TRBJ1-1; D unresolved. Germline CDR1 reads MNHNY; CDR2 reads SVGAGI (reference sequence). CDR3 length: 16 amino acids. The V gene lost 2 bases and the J gene lost 3 bases, with 16 bases spanning the gap. The CDR3 loop is CASSYGVIGGDTEAFF. DNA for the CDR3: TGTGCCAGCAGTTACGGGGTGATAGGCGGGGACACTGAAGCTTTCTTT.

This clone was picked up a small number of times. One base separates it from a far larger clone, so it is likely a read error. This specimen includes other DNA sequences encoding the same CDR3. The chain links TRBV5-6 to TRBJ2-6; a possible D gene is TRBD2 (5 bases). The ends were cut back, 0 bases at V and 1 base at J, with 5 bases in the middle. In germline, CDR1 is SGHDT, CDR2 YYEEEE. The CDR3 is 15 residues long. The CDR3 DNA reads as TGTGCCAGCAGCTTGGCGGGGTCTGGGGCCAACGTCCTGACTTTC. It codes for CASSLAGSGANVLTF.

This clone was observed a few times. This sequence joins TRBV7-3 and TRBJ2-5; the D is unclear. The germline CDR1 and CDR2 sequences are SGHTA and FQGTGA. V was cut by 2 bases and J by 5 bases, with 9 bases left in between. The CDR3 runs 13 residues. The CDR3 loop reads CASSLGVVETQYF. As DNA, the CDR3 is TGTGCCAGCAGCTTAGGAGTGGTGGAGACCCAGTACTTC.

The sample holds a few counts of this clone. The chain couples TRBV7-8 to TRBJ2-3; 7 nucleotides agree with TRBD2. CDR3 length: 17 amino acids. Germline values: CDR1 SGHVS, CDR2 FQNEAQ. Germline trimming cut 5 bases from V and 0 bases from J; bases unmatched to any gene: 11. The CDR3 sequence: CASSLQAWTRSTDTQYF. The CDR3 coding sequence is TGTGCCAGCAGCCTCCAGGCGTGGACTAGGAGCACAGATACGCAGTATTTT.

This clone was detected only a few times. V gene TRBV4-3 combines with J gene TRBJ2-1; D unresolved. With 6 bases removed from V and 5 bases from J, the gap between germline ends came to 11 bases. The CDR3 length is 13 residues. The germline V gene encodes CDR1 LGHNA and CDR2 YSLEER. In nucleotides, the CDR3 is TGCGCCAGCAGTGCACAGATCCACAATGAGCAGTTCTTC. Protein: CASSAQIHNEQFF.

This clone was found a few times. The genes are TRBV7-3 and TRBJ2-7; TRBD2 matches 12 bases. Germline V gene sequence: CDR1 SGHTA, CDR2 FQGTGA. CDR3 size: 17 residues. V trimming: 2 bases; J trimming: 0 bases; junction bases outside the gene matches: 5. Here the CDR3 reads CASSLGTSGPSSYEQYF. DNA of the CDR3: TGTGCCAGCAGCTTAGGGACTAGCGGGCCTAGCTCCTACGAGCAGTACTTC.

This rearrangement joins TRBV5-4 to TRBJ1-1; D may be TRBD1 (5 bases). V was pared by 3 bases and J by 2 bases, with 14 bases between. The CDR3 has 15 residues. CDR1 and CDR2 from the germline V gene are SGHNT and YYREEE (reference sequence). CDR3 sequence reads: CASSSSRDGNTEAFF. The CDR3 nucleotides read TGTGCCAGCAGCTCTTCCAGGGATGGAAACACTGAAGCTTTCTTT.

The genes are TRBV7-9 and TRBJ1-3; 8 bases are shared with TRBD1. Germline CDR1 and CDR2: SEHNR and FQNEAQ (reference sequence). CDR3 size: 14 residues. Germline trimming cut 6 bases from V and 8 bases from J; bases unmatched to any gene: 9. CDR3 DNA sequence: TGTGCCAGCAGTCCGGGACAGGTCTCTTACACCATATATTTT. Protein sequence: CASSPGQVSYTIYF. Full variable domain (missing parts from reference TRBV7-9 and TRBJ1-3): DTGVSQNPRHKITKRGQNVTFRCDPISEHNRLYWYRQTLGQGPEFLTYFQNEAQLEKSRLLSDRFSAERPKGSFSTLEIQRTEQGDSAMYLCASSPGQVSYTIYFGEGSWLTVV.

This clone was detected only a few times. The chain is built from TRBV7-2 and TRBJ2-1; the D call may be TRBD1 or TRBD2 (5 bases each). The CDR3 runs to 14 residues. V was cut by 6 bases and J by 2 bases, with 11 bases left in between. Germline CDR1 and CDR2: SGHTA and FQGNSA. The CDR3 DNA follows: TGTGCCAGCAGTCCGGGACGGACCTACAATGAGCAGTTCTTC. This encodes CASSPGRTYNEQFF.

The V gene is TRBV27, the J gene TRBJ1-4; 10 bases match TRBD1. Germline V gives CDR1 MNHEY, CDR2 SMNVEV (reference sequence). V lost 5 bases to trimming and J lost 8 bases; unmatched junction nucleotides: 8. The CDR3 is made up of 15 amino acids. The chain's CDR3 is CASSPWTGGNEKLFF. In DNA, the CDR3 is TGTGCCAGCAGTCCGTGGACAGGGGGAAACGAAAAACTGTTTTTT.

The chain uses TRBV2 and TRBJ1-1; no clear D. Trimming pared 6 bases from V and 1 base from J, leaving 9 bases between. The CDR3 extends over 13 amino acids. CDR1 is SNHLY, CDR2 FYNNEI, per germline. CDR3 sequence reads: CASRPSPNTEAFF. Written as DNA, the CDR3 is TGTGCCAGCAGGCCCAGTCCGAACACTGAAGCTTTCTTT.

This sequence joins TRBV6-5 and TRBJ2-5; no clear D gene. Trimming removed 6 bases from V and 1 base from J, with 12 bases in between. Germline V gene lookup returns CDR1 MNHEY and CDR2 SVGAGI. The CDR3 loop spans 14 amino acids. The CDR3 DNA is TGTGCCAGCAGCTCTCGTTTGCTCCAAGAGACCCAGTACTTC. Encoded protein: CASSSRLLQETQYF.